These T cell receptor beta chains were read from a single sample in a study of T cell responses to AZD1222 COVID-19 vaccine. This table comes from immunoSEQ multiplex PCR, and its TCRdb copy is limited to in-frame clones, with some not included. This sample carries about 93,000 clones, 80% to 90% of them seen once, and the ten largest clones take about 2.5%. The source was peripheral blood, collected 28 days after the second AZD1222 dose. The origin of the receptors is an adult who received the AZD1222 COVID-19 vaccine. Each CDR3 is given with its conserved first and last residue. Fields, in order: J gene, V gene, clone size, D gene, CDR3 protein, CDR3 DNA. D genes are given only for firm matches. Clone size, where shown, is once, few, many, or a class for clones that have expanded.

TRBJ2-7 | TRBV30 | - | TRBD1 | CAWSAGQGTSYEQYF | TGTGCCTGGAGTGCTGGACAGGGAACGTCCTACGAGCAGTACTTC
TRBJ2-3 | TRBV5-6 | - | - | CASSLTYTDTQYF | TGTGCCAGCAGCTTGACATACACAGATACGCAGTATTTT
TRBJ2-3 | TRBV9 | few | TRBD2 | CASSARDGTSGRARWGDTQYF | TGTGCCAGCAGCGCACGTGACGGGACTAGCGGGAGGGCCAGATGGGGAGATACGCAGTATTTT
TRBJ2-3 | TRBV7-2 | - | - | CASSLVGQITDTQYF | TGTGCCAGCAGCTTAGTTGGGCAGATAACAGATACGCAGTATTTT
TRBJ1-1 | TRBV20-1 | - | - | CSASRNTEAFF | TGCAGTGCTAGCCGGAACACTGAAGCTTTCTTT
TRBJ1-2 | TRBV5-1 | - | - | CASSQDVGYTF | TGCGCCAGCAGCCAGGATGTAGGCTACACCTTC
TRBJ1-2 | TRBV15 | - | - | CATSTTTSRISYTF | TGTGCCACCAGCACTACTACAAGCCGGATTAGCTACACCTTC
TRBJ1-1 | TRBV5-6 | - | - | CASNWGAEAFF | TGTGCCAGCAATTGGGGGGCTGAAGCTTTCTTT
TRBJ2-3 | TRBV9 | once | TRBD1 | CASSPDRARTDTQYF | TGTGCCAGCAGCCCCGACAGGGCCCGGACAGATACGCAGTATTTT
TRBJ2-5 | TRBV9 | - | - | CASSVGLPLETQYF | TGTGCCAGCAGCGTAGGGCTCCCATTGGAGACCCAGTACTTC
TRBJ1-5 | TRBV28 | - | - | CASNLRGSNQPQHF | TGTGCCAGCAACCTGAGGGGTAGCAATCAGCCCCAGCATTTT
TRBJ2-3 | TRBV2 | - | TRBD2 | CASSDLGLITDTQYF | TGTGCCAGCAGTGATTTGGGACTAATAACAGATACGCAGTATTTT
TRBJ1-2 | TRBV18 | few | - | CASSTGESSANYGYTF | TGTGCCAGCTCTACCGGAGAATCATCAGCTAACTATGGCTACACCTTC
TRBJ2-1 | TRBV15 | - | - | CATSARGAGSSYNEQFF | TGTGCCACCAGCGCAAGAGGTGCGGGGAGCTCCTACAATGAGCAGTTCTTC
TRBJ2-7 | TRBV13 | - | TRBD1 | CASSDRDRGYEQYF | TGTGCCAGCAGCGACCGGGACAGGGGATACGAGCAGTACTTC
TRBJ2-3 | TRBV11-2 | once | TRBD2 | CASRAGTSGGWSTDTQYF | TGTGCCAGCAGAGCCGGGACTAGCGGGGGGTGGAGCACAGATACGCAGTATTTT
TRBJ1-2 | TRBV12-2 | - | - | CASRLVMAAYGYTF | TGTGCAAGTCGCTTAGTTATGGCAGCCTATGGCTACACCTTC
TRBJ1-1 | TRBV4-1 | once | TRBD1 | CASSQGPERQGAITEAFF | TGCGCCAGCAGCCAAGGTCCCGAGCGACAGGGGGCGATAACTGAAGCTTTCTTT
TRBJ1-2 | TRBV10-3 | - | TRBD1 | CAISPGQGARGYTF | TGTGCCATCAGTCCGGGACAGGGGGCGAGGGGCTACACCTTC
TRBJ2-7 | TRBV20-1 | - | TRBD2 | CSASLAGGTYEQYF | TGCAGTGCTAGTTTGGCGGGAGGGACCTACGAGCAGTACTTC
TRBJ2-2 | TRBV6-5 | - | - | CASSYSMGPNTGELFF | TGTGCCAGCAGTTACTCGATGGGGCCGAACACCGGGGAGCTGTTTTTT
TRBJ1-2 | TRBV28 | - | - | CASSQSRDGYTF | TGTGCCAGCAGTCAAAGTAGGGATGGCTACACCTTC